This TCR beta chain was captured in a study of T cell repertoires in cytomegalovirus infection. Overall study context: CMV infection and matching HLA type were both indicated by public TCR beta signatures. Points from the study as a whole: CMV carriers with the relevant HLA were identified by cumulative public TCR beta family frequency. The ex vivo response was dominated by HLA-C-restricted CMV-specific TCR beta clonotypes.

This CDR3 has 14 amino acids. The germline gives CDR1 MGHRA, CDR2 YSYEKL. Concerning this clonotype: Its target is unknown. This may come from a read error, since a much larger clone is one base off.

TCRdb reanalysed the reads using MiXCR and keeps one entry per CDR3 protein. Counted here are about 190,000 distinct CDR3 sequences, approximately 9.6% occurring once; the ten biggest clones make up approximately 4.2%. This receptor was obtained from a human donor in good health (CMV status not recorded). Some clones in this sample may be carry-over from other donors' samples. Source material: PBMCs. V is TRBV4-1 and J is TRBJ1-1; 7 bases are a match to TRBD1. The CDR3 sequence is CASSRQQGNTQAFF. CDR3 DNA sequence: TGCGCCAGCAGCCGACAACAGGGGAACACTCAAGCTTTCTTT.